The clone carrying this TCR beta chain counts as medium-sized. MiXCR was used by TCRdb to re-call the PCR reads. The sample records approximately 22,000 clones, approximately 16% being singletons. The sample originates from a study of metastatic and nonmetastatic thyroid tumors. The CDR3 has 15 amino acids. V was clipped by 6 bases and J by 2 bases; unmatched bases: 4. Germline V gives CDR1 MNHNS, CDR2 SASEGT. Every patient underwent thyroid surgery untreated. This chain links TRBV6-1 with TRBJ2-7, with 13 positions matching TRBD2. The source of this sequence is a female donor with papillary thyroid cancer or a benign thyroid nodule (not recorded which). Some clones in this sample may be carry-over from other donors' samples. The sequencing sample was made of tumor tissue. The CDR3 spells CASSKTSGRAYEQYF. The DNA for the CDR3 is TGTGCCAGCAGCAAAACTAGCGGGAGGGCCTACGAGCAGTACTTC.